A selection of T cell receptor beta chains follows, all from one sample in a study of control samples from healthy donors and cancer patients. This table comes from immunoSEQ multiplex PCR, and its TCRdb copy is limited to in-frame clones, with some not included. The sample holds over 200,000 clones, roughly 80% seen once. Sequences were obtained from PBMCs. The receptors were gathered from a woman aged 60-75 years with lung cancer. The CDR3 runs from the conserved cysteine through the conserved F or W. The D gene is left open where the match is weak. Clone size is not always given. Where it is, it says once, few, many or a class for expanded clones.

>TRBV27|.|TRBJ1-1|.
TGTGCCAGCAGTCCTACAGGGTGGGCCACTGAAGCTTTCTTT
CASSPTGWATEAFF
>TRBV7-3|.|TRBJ1-1|.
TGTGCCAGCAGCTTACAGAGCAACACTGAAGCTTTCTTT
CASSLQSNTEAFF
>TRBV19|.|TRBJ2-7|.
TGCGCCAGTAGTATCGGAGGGGGCACGGGCTCCTACGAGCAGTACTTC
CASSIGGGTGSYEQYF
>TRBV28|TRBD1|TRBJ1-2|once
TGTGCCAGCAGTTTGACAGGGGCACGGGGCTACACCTTC
CASSLTGARGYTF
>TRBV5-1|TRBD1|TRBJ1-2|.
TGCGCCAGCAGCCGGACAGGGGATAACTATGGCTACACCTTC
CASSRTGDNYGYTF
>TRBV19|TRBD1|TRBJ1-1|.
TGTGCCAGTAGTATCGGACAGGGGTACACTGAAGCTTTCTTT
CASSIGQGYTEAFF
>TRBV28|.|TRBJ2-7|.
TGTGCCAGCAGTCAACAGGGTCTCGAGCAGTACTTC
CASSQQGLEQYF
>TRBV3-1/TRBV3-2|.|TRBJ1-2|.
TGTGCCAGCAGCCAAGATGGGGGACATGGAGGCTACACCTTC
CASSQDGGHGGYTF
>TRBV11-3|.|TRBJ2-1|.
TGTGCCAGCAGCTTAGGGGCTAGCATCAATCTGGATGAGCAGTTCTTC
CASSLGASINLDEQFF
>TRBV7-2|.|TRBJ1-5|once
TGTGCCAGCAGCTTAGTTGGGGGAAGCAATCAGCCCCAGCATTTT
CASSLVGGSNQPQHF
>TRBV10-2|.|TRBJ1-5|.
TGCGCCAGCAGTGGGGGCGTTGGTGTTGGACCCCAGCATTTT
CASSGGVGVGPQHF
>TRBV12-1|.|TRBJ2-3|few
TGTGCCAGCAGCCAACGACAGGGGAGCACAGATACGCAGTATTTT
CASSQRQGSTDTQYF
>TRBV2|.|TRBJ1-2|few
TGTGCCAGCAGTGGAGAAGGGATCTCTGCCTATGGCTACACCTTC
CASSGEGISAYGYTF
>TRBV20-1|.|TRBJ1-6|.
TGCAGTGCTAGGGGTGATTCACCCCTCCACTTT
CSARGDSPLHF
>TRBV7-2|.|TRBJ2-3|.
TGTGCCAGCAGCTTATTGGGGGCCACAGATACGCAGTATTTT
CASSLLGATDTQYF
>TRBV20-1|.|TRBJ2-7|.
TGCAGTGCTAGTTCGGCTGGCCACGAGCAGTACTTC
CSASSAGHEQYF
>TRBV6-5|TRBD1|TRBJ1-2|.
TGTGCCAGCAGACTACGGGACAGTTATGGCTACACCTTC
CASRLRDSYGYTF
>TRBV6-5|.|TRBJ2-2|.
TGTGCCAGCAGTTACCCATCCAAGGGAACCGGGGAGCTGTTTTTT
CASSYPSKGTGELFF